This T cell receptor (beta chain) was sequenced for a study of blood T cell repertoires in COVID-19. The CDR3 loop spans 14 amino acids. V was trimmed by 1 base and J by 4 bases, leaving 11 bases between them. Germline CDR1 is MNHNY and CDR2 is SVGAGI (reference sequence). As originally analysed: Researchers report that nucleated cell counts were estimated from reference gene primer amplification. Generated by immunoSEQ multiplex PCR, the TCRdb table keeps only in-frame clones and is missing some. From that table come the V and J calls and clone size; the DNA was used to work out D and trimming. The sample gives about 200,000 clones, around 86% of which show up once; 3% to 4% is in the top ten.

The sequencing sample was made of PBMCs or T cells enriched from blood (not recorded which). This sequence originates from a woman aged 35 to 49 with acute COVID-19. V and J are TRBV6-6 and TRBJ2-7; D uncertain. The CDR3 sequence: CASSYFYGDYEQYF. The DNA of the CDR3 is TGTGCCAGCAGTTACTTTTACGGAGATTACGAGCAGTACTTC.